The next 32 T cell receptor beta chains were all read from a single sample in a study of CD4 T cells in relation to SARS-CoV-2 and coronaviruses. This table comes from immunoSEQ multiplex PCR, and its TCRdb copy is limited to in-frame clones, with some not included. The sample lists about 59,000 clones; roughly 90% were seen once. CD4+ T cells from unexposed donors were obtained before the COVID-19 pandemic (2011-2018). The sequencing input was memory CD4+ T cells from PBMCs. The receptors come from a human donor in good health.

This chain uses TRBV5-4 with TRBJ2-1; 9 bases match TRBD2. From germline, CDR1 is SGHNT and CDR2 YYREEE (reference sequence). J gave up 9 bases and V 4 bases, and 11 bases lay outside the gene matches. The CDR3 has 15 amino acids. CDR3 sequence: CASSLGVSGRGEQFF. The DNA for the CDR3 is TGTGCCAGCAGCCTAGGTGTTAGCGGGAGAGGTGAGCAGTTCTTC.

CDR3 DNA sequence: TGTGCCAGCAGTACTGGAGGGAGAGTCTCCTACAATGAGCAGTTCTTC. It is translated as CASSTGGRVSYNEQFF. J is TRBJ2-1 and V is TRBV7-2; tentatively, D is TRBD2 (6 bases). This CDR3 comprises 16 residues. The V end lost 6 bases, the J end lost 0 bases, and 15 bases lay between the germline ends. Per germline, CDR1 SGHTA and CDR2 FQGNSA.

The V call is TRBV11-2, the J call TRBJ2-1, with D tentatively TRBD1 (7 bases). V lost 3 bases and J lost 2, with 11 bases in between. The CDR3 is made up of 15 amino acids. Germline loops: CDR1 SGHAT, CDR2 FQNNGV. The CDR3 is CASSLARGAYNEQFF. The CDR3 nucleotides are TGTGCCAGCAGCTTGGCCAGGGGGGCCTACAATGAGCAGTTCTTC. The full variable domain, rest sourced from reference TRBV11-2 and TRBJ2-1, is EAGVAQSPRYKIIEKRQSVAFWCNPISGHATLYWYQQILGQGPKLLIQFQNNGVVDDSQLPKDRFSAERLKGVDSTLKIQPAKLEDSAVYLCASSLARGAYNEQFFGPGTRLTVL.

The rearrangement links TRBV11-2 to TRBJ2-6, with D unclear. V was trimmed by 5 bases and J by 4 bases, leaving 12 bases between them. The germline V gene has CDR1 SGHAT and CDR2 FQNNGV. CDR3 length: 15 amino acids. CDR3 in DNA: TGTGCCAGCAGCCGCCCAGTGCGCGGGGCCAACGTCCTGACTTTC. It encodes CASSRPVRGANVLTF.

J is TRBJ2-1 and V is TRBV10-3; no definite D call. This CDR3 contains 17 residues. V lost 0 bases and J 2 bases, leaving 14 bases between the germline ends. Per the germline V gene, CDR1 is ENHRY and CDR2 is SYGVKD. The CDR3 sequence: CAISESVSGPPYNEQFF. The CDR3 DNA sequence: TGTGCCATCAGTGAGTCGGTGTCGGGCCCCCCCTACAATGAGCAGTTCTTC.

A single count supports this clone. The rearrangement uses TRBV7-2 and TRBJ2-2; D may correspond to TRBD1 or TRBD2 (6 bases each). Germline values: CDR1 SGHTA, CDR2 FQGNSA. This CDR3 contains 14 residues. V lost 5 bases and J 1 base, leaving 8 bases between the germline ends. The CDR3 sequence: CASSAGQNTGELFF. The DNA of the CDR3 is TGTGCCAGCAGCGCGGGACAGAACACCGGGGAGCTGTTTTTT. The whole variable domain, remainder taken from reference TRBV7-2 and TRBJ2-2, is GAGVSQSPSNKVTEKGKDVELRCDPISGHTALYWYRQSLGQGLEFLIYFQGNSAPDKSGLPSDRFSAERTGGSVSTLTIQRTQQEDSAVYLCASSAGQNTGELFFGEGSRLTVL.

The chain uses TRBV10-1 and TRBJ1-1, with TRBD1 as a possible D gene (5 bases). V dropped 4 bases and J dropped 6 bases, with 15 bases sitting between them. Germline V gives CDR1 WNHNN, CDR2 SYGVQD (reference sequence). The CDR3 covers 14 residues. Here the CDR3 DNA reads TGCGCCAGCAGTGTAAGTCAGGGCTCGGCTGAAGCTTTCTTT. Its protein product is CASSVSQGSAEAFF.

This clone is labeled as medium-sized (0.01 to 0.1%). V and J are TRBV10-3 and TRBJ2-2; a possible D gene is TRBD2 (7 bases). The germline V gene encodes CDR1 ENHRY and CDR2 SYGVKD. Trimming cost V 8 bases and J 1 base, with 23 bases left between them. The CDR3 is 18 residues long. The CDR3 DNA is TGTGCCATCGGGGGGGCTGGACAAATTACAAAGAACACCGGGGAGCTGTTTTTT. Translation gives CAIGGAGQITKNTGELFF.

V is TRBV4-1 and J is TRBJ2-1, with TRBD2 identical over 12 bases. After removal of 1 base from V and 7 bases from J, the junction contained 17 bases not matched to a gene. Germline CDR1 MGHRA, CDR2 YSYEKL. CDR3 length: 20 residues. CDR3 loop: CASSQVPSGRGSVFRNEQFF. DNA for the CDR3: TGCGCCAGCAGCCAAGTTCCTAGCGGGAGGGGATCCGTTTTTCGGAATGAGCAGTTCTTC.

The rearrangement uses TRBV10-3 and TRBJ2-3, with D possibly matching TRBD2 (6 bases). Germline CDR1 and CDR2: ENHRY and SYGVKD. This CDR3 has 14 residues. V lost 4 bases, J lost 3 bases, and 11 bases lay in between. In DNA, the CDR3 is TGTGCCATCAGTGTAAGCGGGCGTACAGATACGCAGTATTTT. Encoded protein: CAISVSGRTDTQYF.

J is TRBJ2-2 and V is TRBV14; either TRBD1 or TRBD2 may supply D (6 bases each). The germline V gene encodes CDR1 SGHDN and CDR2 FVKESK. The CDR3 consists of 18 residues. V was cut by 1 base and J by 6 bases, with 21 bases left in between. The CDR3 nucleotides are TGTGCCAGCAGCCAAGTTCCGGGGGCCCCCCTTCCGTCCGGGGAGCTGTTTTTT. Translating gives CASSQVPGAPLPSGELFF.

The CDR3 here is CASSMSSGNYEQYF. CDR3 coding DNA: TGTGCCAGTAGTATGTCTAGCGGGAATTACGAGCAGTACTTC. The V gene is TRBV19, the J gene TRBJ2-7; 9 bases agree with TRBD2. CDR3 length: 14 amino acids. The V segment lost 3 bases and the J segment 4 bases; nucleotides outside the gene matches: 4. From germline, CDR1 is LNHDA and CDR2 SQIVND (reference sequence).

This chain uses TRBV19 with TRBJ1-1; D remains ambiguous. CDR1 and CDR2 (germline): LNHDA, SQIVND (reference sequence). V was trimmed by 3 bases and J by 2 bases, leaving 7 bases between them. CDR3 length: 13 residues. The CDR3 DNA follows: TGTGCCAGTAGTATTCGCCAAAACACTGAAGCTTTCTTT. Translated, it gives CASSIRQNTEAFF.

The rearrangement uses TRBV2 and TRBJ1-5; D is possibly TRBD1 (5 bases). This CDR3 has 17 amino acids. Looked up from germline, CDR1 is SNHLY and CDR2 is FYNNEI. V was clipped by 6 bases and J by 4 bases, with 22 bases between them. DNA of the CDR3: TGTGCCAGCAGCGATTGGGACGGATATGGGGTGAATCAGCCCCAGCATTTT. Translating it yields CASSDWDGYGVNQPQHF.

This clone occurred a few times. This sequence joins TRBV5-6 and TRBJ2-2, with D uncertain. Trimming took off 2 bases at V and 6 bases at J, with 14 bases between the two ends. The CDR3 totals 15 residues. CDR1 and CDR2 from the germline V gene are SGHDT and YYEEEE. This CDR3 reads CASSFWTPRAGELFF. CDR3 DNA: TGTGCCAGCAGCTTCTGGACCCCAAGAGCCGGGGAGCTGTTTTTT.

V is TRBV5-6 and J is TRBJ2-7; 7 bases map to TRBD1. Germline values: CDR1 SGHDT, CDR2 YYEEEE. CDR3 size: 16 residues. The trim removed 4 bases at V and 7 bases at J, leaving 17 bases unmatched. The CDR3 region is CASSPTWQGTAREQYF. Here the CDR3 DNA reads TGTGCCAGCAGCCCCACCTGGCAGGGGACAGCCAGAGAGCAGTACTTC.

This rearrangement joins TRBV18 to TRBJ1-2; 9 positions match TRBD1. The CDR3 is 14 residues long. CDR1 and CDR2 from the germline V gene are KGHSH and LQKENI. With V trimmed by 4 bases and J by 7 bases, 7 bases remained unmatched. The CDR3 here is CASSQRTGAGGYTF. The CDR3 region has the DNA TGTGCCAGCTCACAACGGACAGGGGCCGGTGGCTACACCTTC.

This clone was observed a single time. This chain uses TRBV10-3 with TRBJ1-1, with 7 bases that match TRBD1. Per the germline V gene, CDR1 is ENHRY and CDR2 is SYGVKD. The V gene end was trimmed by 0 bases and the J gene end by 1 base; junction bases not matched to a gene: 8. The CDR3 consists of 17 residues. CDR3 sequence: CAISESLGQTSNTEAFF. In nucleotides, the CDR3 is TGTGCCATCAGTGAGTCGCTGGGACAGACCTCGAACACTGAAGCTTTCTTT.

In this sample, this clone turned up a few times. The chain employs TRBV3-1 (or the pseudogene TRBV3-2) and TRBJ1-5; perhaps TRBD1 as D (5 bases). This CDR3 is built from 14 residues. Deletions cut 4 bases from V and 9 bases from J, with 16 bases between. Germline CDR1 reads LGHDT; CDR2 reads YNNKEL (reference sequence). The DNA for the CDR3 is TGTGCCAGCAGCCCCACCGGGACGGGAACGCCCCAGCATTTT. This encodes CASSPTGTGTPQHF.

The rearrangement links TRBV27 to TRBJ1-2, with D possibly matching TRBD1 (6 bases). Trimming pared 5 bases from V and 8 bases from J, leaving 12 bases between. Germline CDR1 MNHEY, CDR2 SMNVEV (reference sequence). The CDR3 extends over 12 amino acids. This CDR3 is CASSAQGLGYTF. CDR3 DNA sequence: TGTGCCAGCAGTGCACAGGGATTGGGCTACACCTTC.

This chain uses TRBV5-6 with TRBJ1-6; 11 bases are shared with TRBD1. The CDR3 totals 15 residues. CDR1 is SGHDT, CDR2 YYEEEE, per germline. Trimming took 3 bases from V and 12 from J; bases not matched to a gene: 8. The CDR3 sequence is CASSSTGTGGRPLHF. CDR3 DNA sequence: TGTGCCAGCAGCTCGACCGGGACAGGGGGGAGACCCCTCCACTTT.

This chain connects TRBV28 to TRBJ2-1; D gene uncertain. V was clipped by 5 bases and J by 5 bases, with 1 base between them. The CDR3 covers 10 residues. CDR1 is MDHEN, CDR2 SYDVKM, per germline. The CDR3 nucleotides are TGTGCCAGCAGTCACAATGAGCAGTTCTTC. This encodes CASSHNEQFF. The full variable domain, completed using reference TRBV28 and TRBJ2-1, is DVKVTQSSRYLVKRTGEKVFLECVQDMDHENMFWYRQDPGLGLRLIYFSYDVKMKEKGDIPEGYSVSREKKERFSLILESASTNQTSMYLCASSHNEQFFGPGTRLTVL.

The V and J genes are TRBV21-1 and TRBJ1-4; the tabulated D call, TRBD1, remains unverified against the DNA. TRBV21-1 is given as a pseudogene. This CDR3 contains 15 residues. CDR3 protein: CASSKSGQGVEKLFF. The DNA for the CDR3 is TGTGCCAGCAGCAAAAGCGGACAGGGGGTTGAAAAACTGTTTTTT.

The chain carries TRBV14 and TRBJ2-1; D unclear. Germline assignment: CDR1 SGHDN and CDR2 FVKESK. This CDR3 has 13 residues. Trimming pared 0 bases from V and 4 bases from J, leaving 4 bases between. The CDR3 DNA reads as TGTGCCAGCAGCCAAGAAGGATACAATGAGCAGTTCTTC. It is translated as CASSQEGYNEQFF.

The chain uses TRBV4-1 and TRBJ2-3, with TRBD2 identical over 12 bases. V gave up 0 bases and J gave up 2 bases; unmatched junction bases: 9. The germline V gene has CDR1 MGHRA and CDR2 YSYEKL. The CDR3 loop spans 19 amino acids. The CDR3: CASSQDPPSGRALTDTQYF. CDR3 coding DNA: TGCGCCAGCAGCCAAGATCCGCCTAGCGGGAGGGCCCTCACAGATACGCAGTATTTT.

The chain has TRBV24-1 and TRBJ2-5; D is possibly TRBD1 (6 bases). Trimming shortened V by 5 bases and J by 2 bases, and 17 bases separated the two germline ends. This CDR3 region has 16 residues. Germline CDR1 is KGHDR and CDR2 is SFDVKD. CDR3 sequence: CATSGGLTGLQETQYF. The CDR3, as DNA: TGTGCCACCAGTGGGGGGCTAACGGGCCTTCAAGAGACCCAGTACTTC.

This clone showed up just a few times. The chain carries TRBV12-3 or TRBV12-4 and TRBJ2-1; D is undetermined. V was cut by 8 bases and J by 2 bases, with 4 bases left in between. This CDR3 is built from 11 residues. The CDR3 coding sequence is TGTGCCAGCTCTGCCTACAATGAGCAGTTCTTC. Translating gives CASSAYNEQFF.

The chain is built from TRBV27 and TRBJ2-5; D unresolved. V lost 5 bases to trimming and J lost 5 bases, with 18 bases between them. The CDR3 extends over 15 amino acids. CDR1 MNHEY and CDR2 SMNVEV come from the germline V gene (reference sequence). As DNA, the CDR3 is TGTGCCAGCAGTCCCTACCTGGACCAAGTGGAGACCCAGTACTTC. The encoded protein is CASSPYLDQVETQYF.

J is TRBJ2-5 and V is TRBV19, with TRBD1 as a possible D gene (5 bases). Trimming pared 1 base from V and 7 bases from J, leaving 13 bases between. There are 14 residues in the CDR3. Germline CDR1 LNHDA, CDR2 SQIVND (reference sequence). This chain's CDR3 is CASSIAPDQGTQYF. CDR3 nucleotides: TGTGCCAGTAGTATAGCTCCAGACCAGGGGACCCAGTACTTC. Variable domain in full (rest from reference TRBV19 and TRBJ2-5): DGGITQSPKYLFRKEGQNVTLSCEQNLNHDAMYWYRQDPGQGLRLIYYSQIVNDFQKGDIAEGYSVSREKKESFPLTVTSAQKNPTAFYLCASSIAPDQGTQYFGPGTRLLVL.

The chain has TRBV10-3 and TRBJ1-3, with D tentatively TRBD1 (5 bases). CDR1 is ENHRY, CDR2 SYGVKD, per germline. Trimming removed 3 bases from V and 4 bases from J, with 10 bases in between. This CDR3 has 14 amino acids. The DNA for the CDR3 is TGTGCCATCAGTGACTCGACAGTAGGAAACACCATATATTTT. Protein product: CAISDSTVGNTIYF.

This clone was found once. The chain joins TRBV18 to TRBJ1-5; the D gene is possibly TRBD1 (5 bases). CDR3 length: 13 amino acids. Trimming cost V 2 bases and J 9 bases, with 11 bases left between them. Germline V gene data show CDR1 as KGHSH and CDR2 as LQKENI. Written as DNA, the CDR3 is TGTGCCAGCTCACCAGGGACCGCATTGCCCCAGCATTTT. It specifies CASSPGTALPQHF.

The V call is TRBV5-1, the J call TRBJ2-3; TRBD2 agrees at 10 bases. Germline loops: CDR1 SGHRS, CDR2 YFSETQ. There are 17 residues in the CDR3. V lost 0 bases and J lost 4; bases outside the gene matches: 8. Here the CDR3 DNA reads TGCGCCAGCAGCTTGGGTCGAATAGCGGGAGGAGCAGATACGCAGTATTTT. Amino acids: CASSLGRIAGGADTQYF.